The next 22 T cell receptor beta chains were all read from a single sample in a study of early T cells in non-severe SARS-CoV-2 infection. MiXCR, applied by TCRdb to the 5' RACE reads, yields one record per CDR3 protein. The table shows 80,000 to 95,000 distinct CDR3 sequences, with roughly 15% occurring only once. The sequences come from whole blood, collected at baseline. Receptors were obtained from an adult who was a healthcare worker with PCR-confirmed SARS-CoV-2 infection or an uninfected control (not recorded which).

CDR3: CSATRGLVGPYEQYF. The CDR3 DNA reads TGCAGTGCAACAAGAGGACTAGTTGGCCCCTACGAGCAGTACTTC. The genes are TRBV20-1 and TRBJ2-7; 7 nucleotides match TRBD2. The trim removed 6 bases at V and 2 bases at J, leaving 13 bases unmatched. Germline lookup yields CDR1 DFQATT and CDR2 SNEGSKA (reference sequence). The CDR3 is made up of 15 amino acids.

The chain uses TRBV29-1 and TRBJ2-3, with D unclear. This CDR3 spans 12 amino acids. Trimming took off 3 bases at V and 6 bases at J, with 10 bases between the two ends. Germline values: CDR1 SQVTM, CDR2 ANQGSEA. CDR3 protein: CSVERPQDTQYF. CDR3 DNA sequence: TGCAGCGTTGAGAGGCCACAGGATACGCAGTATTTT.

This chain connects TRBV4-2 to TRBJ1-1; the D is unclear. This CDR3 contains 14 residues. The ends were cut back, 0 bases at V and 1 base at J, with 6 bases in the middle. Germline lookup yields CDR1 LGHNA and CDR2 YNFKEQ. DNA for the CDR3: TGTGCCAGCAGCCAAGATCTCGGGAACACTGAAGCTTTCTTT. It is translated as CASSQDLGNTEAFF.

This clonotype was recorded a few times. This rearrangement joins TRBV28 to TRBJ1-3; possibly TRBD1 for D (6 bases). Deletions cut 0 bases from V and 4 bases from J, with 13 bases between. Germline CDR1 reads MDHEN; CDR2 reads SYDVKM. This CDR3 is built from 16 residues. CDR3: CASSLCGGDKGNTIYF. The CDR3, as DNA: TGTGCCAGCAGTTTATGCGGAGGGGACAAAGGAAACACCATATATTTT. Full variable domain (remainder filled in from reference TRBV28 and TRBJ1-3): DVKVTQSSRYLVKRTGEKVFLECVQDMDHENMFWYRQDPGLGLRLIYFSYDVKMKEKGDIPEGYSVSREKKERFSLILESASTNQTSMYLCASSLCGGDKGNTIYFGEGSWLTVV.

By its share, this clonotype is medium-sized. The chain employs TRBV7-9 and TRBJ2-7, with D hard to call. The germline CDR1 and CDR2 sequences are SEHNR and FQNEAQ (reference sequence). Deletions cut 1 base from V and 0 bases from J, with 4 bases between. The CDR3 length is 13 residues. This CDR3 reads CASSLVSSYEQYF. The CDR3 DNA reads as TGTGCCAGCAGCTTAGTGTCCTCCTACGAGCAGTACTTC.

This chain connects TRBV20-1 to TRBJ2-1, with D perhaps TRBD2 (5 bases). CDR3 length equals 12 residues. V was cut by 7 bases and J by 5 bases, with 12 bases left in between. The germline CDR1 and CDR2 sequences are DFQATT and SNEGSKA (reference sequence). The CDR3 reads CSDAGPNNEQFF. The CDR3 nucleotides are TGCAGTGATGCGGGTCCCAACAATGAGCAGTTCTTC.

The sample holds many counts of this clonotype. This chain joins TRBV4-1 and TRBJ1-2, with D hard to call. CDR1 and CDR2 from the germline V gene are MGHRA and YSYEKL. V was trimmed by 0 bases and J by 4 bases, leaving 6 bases between them. The CDR3 spans 13 residues. CDR3 bases: TGCGCCAGCAGCCAAGAGGGAACCTATGGCTACACCTTC. This encodes CASSQEGTYGYTF.

V is TRBV18 and J is TRBJ2-1; tentatively, D is TRBD2 (5 bases). The CDR3 runs to 12 residues. CDR1 and CDR2 from the germline V gene are KGHSH and LQKENI. The V and J ends lost 0 bases and 9 bases respectively, with 6 bases between them. The CDR3 bases are TGTGCCAGCTCACCACCGGGGAGTGAGCAGTTCTTC. Amino acid sequence: CASSPPGSEQFF.

This clonotype was detected ten times or more. The rearrangement joins TRBV7-3 to TRBJ2-6; 8 bases match TRBD1. The CDR3 runs 19 residues. Germline CDR1 reads SGHTA; CDR2 reads FQGTGA. V lost 8 bases, J lost 2 bases, and 17 bases stayed unmatched. The DNA of the CDR3 is TGTGCCAGCCGAGAGCTTGCGGGACAGGATGGGGCTGGGGCCAACGTCCTGACTTTC. Its translation: CASRELAGQDGAGANVLTF.

This clonotype was observed many times. The V and J genes are TRBV18 and TRBJ2-1; D is ambiguous. Trimming removed 2 bases at V and 6 bases at J, with 11 bases between. Germline V gene sequence: CDR1 KGHSH, CDR2 LQKENI. This CDR3 spans 14 amino acids. CDR3 residues: CASSPSNPANEQFF. The CDR3 bases are TGTGCCAGCTCACCATCCAATCCCGCCAATGAGCAGTTCTTC.

This clonotype has a handful of counts. V is TRBV15 and J is TRBJ2-2, with no clear D. V lost 3 bases, J lost 5 bases, and 4 bases lay in between. CDR1 is LNHNV and CDR2 is YYDKDF in the germline V gene (reference sequence). The CDR3 consists of 12 residues. The CDR3 sequence: CATSRVTGELFF. CDR3 bases: TGTGCCACCAGCAGGGTAACCGGGGAGCTGTTTTTT.

The chain recombines TRBV10-3 with TRBJ2-3; possibly TRBD1 for D (5 bases). The length of the CDR3 is 16 residues. Trimming shortened V by 6 bases and J by 0 bases, and 16 bases separated the two germline ends. Germline V lookup: CDR1 ENHRY, CDR2 SYGVKD. DNA for the CDR3: TGTGCCATCAGCGCTAGGGGCGGATCTAGCACAGATACGCAGTATTTT. The encoded protein is CAISARGGSSTDTQYF.

The V call is TRBV11-2, the J call TRBJ2-1, with D unclear. Germline values: CDR1 SGHAT, CDR2 FQNNGV. The CDR3 has 15 amino acids. V lost 1 base, J lost 5 bases, and 12 bases lay in between. The CDR3 reads CASSLAAIANNEQFF. In nucleotides, the CDR3 is TGTGCCAGCAGCTTAGCCGCAATTGCAAACAATGAGCAGTTCTTC.

This clonotype was observed a few times. The chain recombines TRBV11-2 with TRBJ2-1; D is ambiguous. The V end was cut by 4 bases, the J end by 7 bases, with 11 bases between. This CDR3 comprises 13 residues. Germline V gene sequence: CDR1 SGHAT, CDR2 FQNNGV. CDR3 DNA: TGTGCCAGCAGCTCTTTGAGACGGAATGAGCAGTTCTTC. Residues: CASSSLRRNEQFF.

The rearrangement uses TRBV6-6 and TRBJ1-4; 9 bases agree with TRBD1. CDR3 size: 14 residues. The J segment lost 5 bases and the V segment lost 5 bases, leaving 3 bases of the junction unmatched. Looked up from germline, CDR1 is MNHNY and CDR2 is SVGAGI (reference sequence). The CDR3 DNA reads as TGTGCCAGCAGTCGCGGGACAGGGAATGAAAAACTGTTTTTT. This sequence encodes CASSRGTGNEKLFF.

This clonotype has more than one count but fewer than ten. This chain joins TRBV7-9 and TRBJ1-1; perhaps TRBD1 as D (5 bases). V was cut by 4 bases and J by 3 bases, with 15 bases left in between. Germline V CDR1 and CDR2: SEHNR, FQNEAQ (reference sequence). This CDR3 spans 15 amino acids. The CDR3 region is CASSSNPRGYTEAFF. CDR3 coding DNA: TGTGCCAGCAGCTCGAATCCGAGGGGCTACACTGAAGCTTTCTTT.

This clonotype was recorded a few times. The chain joins TRBV20-1 to TRBJ2-1; no definite D call. The germline V gene encodes CDR1 DFQATT and CDR2 SNEGSKA (reference sequence). This CDR3 comprises 11 residues. The ends were cut back, 5 bases at V and 6 bases at J, with 8 bases in the middle. Written as DNA, the CDR3 is TGCAGTGCTGTAGGTGCCAATGAGCAGTTCTTC. Translated: CSAVGANEQFF.

There are a few counts of this clonotype. The chain has TRBV2 and TRBJ1-2, with D unclear. Germline-derived CDR1 and CDR2 are SNHLY and FYNNEI. The CDR3 spans 12 residues. V was shortened by 6 bases and J by 5 bases, with 10 bases between the two germline ends. This CDR3 reads CASRGRSYGYTF. In DNA form, the CDR3 reads TGTGCCAGCAGGGGTCGAAGTTATGGCTACACCTTC. Drawing the rest from reference TRBV2 and TRBJ1-2, the complete variable domain is EPEVTQTPSHQVTQMGQEVILRCVPISNHLYFYWYRQILGQKVEFLVSFYNNEISEKSEIFDDQFSVERPDGSNFTLKIRSTKLEDSAMYFCASRGRSYGYTFGSGTRLTVV.

CDR3 region: CASSGQGFSSYEQYF. CDR3 DNA: TGTGCCAGCTCCGGACAGGGGTTTAGCTCCTACGAGCAGTACTTC. The chain has TRBV28 and TRBJ2-7; 9 bases line up with TRBD1. The CDR3 is 15 residues long. The germline CDR1 and CDR2 sequences are MDHEN and SYDVKM. After removal of 8 bases from V and 0 bases from J, the junction contained 8 bases not matched to a gene.

This rearrangement joins TRBV30 to TRBJ2-3; 10 positions agree with TRBD2. V gave up 2 bases and J gave up 1 base; unmatched junction bases: 3. Germline V CDR1 and CDR2: GTSNPN, SVGIG (reference sequence). The CDR3 has 15 amino acids. The DNA of the CDR3 is TGTGCCTGGAGTATAGGGACTAGCGGCACAGATACGCAGTATTTT. Its translation is CAWSIGTSGTDTQYF.

This clonotype has only a few counts. This chain uses TRBV25-1 with TRBJ1-3; D is perhaps TRBD1 (6 bases). The germline V gene has CDR1 MGHDK and CDR2 SYGVNS. This CDR3 contains 14 residues. V dropped 6 bases and J dropped 1 base, with 10 bases sitting between them. The CDR3, as DNA: TGTGCCAGCAGCCTACAGGGATCTGGAAACACCATATATTTT. Its protein product is CASSLQGSGNTIYF.

The chain joins TRBV11-2 to TRBJ2-3; D ambiguous. This CDR3 comprises 15 residues. Germline CDR1 SGHAT, CDR2 FQNNGV. The V and J ends lost 5 bases and 9 bases respectively, with 21 bases between them. The CDR3: CASSAPRTDLATQYF. The DNA for the CDR3 is TGTGCCAGCAGCGCTCCCCGCACCGACTTGGCCACGCAGTATTTT.